This T cell receptor (beta chain) originates from a study of technical replicates of blood from a handful of donors. CDR1 is MNHNS and CDR2 is SASEGT in the germline V gene. The CDR3 has 14 residues. J gave up 8 bases and V 6 bases, and 11 bases lay outside the gene matches. Sequencing used immunoSEQ multiplex PCR; TCRdb keeps in-frame clones, though not all of them. The data contain 65,000 to 90,000 clones, 93% of them singletons. This sequence was found in a human donor in good health. The chain recombines TRBV6-1 with TRBJ1-2; 8 bases line up with TRBD1. The sample comprised T cells isolated from PBMCs. CDR3: CASRADRALGGYTF. The CDR3, as DNA: TGTGCCAGCAGAGCGGACAGGGCGCTTGGAGGCTACACCTTC.